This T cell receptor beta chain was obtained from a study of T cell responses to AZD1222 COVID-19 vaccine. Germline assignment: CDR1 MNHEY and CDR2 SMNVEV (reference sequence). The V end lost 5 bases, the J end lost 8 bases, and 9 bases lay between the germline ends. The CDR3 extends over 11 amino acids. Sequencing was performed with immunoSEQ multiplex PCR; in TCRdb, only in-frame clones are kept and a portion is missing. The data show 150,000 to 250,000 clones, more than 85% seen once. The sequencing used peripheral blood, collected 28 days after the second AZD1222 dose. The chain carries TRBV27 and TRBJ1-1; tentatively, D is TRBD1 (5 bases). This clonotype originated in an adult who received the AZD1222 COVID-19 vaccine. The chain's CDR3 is CASSHDREAFF. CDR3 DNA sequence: TGTGCCAGCAGTCACGACAGAGAAGCTTTCTTT.